There are many counts of the clone carrying this T cell receptor (beta chain). The source of the sample is a study of glioma-infiltrating T cells. With 1 base clipped from V and 3 bases from J, the junction kept 9 bases outside the gene matches. Germline loops: CDR1 LGHDT, CDR2 YNNKEL (reference sequence). CDR3 length: 17 residues. Using RNA template, CDR3s of TCR alpha and beta were amplified with iRepertoire arm-PCR. From the multiplex PCR reads, TCRdb called clonotypes with MiXCR, one entry per CDR3 protein. Of about 45,000 distinct CDR3 sequences in the sample, 20% to 25% are singletons; the top ten hold 5% to 8%.

The J gene is TRBJ1-1, the V gene TRBV3-1, with 9 bases matching TRBD1. The TCR was taken from a human donor with low-grade glioma or glioblastoma, undergoing nonglioma brain surgery, or in good health (not recorded which). Sequenced: glioma tissue, nonneoplastic brain tissue, or PBMCs (not recorded which). The CDR3 is CASSQGGTGRLDTEAFF. The CDR3 region has the DNA TGTGCCAGCAGCCAAGGGGGGACAGGGAGGCTTGACACTGAAGCTTTCTTT.